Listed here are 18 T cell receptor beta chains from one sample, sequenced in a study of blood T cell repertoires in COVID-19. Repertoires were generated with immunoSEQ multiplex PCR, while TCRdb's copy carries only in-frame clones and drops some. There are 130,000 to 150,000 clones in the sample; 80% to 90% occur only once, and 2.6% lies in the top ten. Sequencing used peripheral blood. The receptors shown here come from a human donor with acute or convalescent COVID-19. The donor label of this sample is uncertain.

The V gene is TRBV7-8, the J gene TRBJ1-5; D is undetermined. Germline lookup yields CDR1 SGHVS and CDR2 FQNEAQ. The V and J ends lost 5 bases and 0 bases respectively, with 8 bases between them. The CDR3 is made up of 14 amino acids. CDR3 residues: CASSNSHSNQPQHF. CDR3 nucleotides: TGTGCCAGCAGCAACAGTCATAGCAATCAGCCCCAGCATTTT. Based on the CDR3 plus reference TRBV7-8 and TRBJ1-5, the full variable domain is GAGVSQSPRYKVAKRGQDVALRCDPISGHVSLFWYQQALGQGPEFLTYFQNEAQLDKSGLPSDRFFAERPEGSVSTLKIQRTQQEDSAVYLCASSNSHSNQPQHFGDGTRLSIL.

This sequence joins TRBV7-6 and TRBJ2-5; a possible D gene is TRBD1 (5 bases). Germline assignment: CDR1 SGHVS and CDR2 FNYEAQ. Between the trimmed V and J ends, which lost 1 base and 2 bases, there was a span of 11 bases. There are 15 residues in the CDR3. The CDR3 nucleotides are TGTGCCAGCAGCTTAGGGCAGGGTCGGCAAGAGACCCAGTACTTC. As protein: CASSLGQGRQETQYF. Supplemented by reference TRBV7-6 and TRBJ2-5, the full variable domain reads GAGVSQSPRYKVTKRGQDVALRCDPISGHVSLYWYRQALGQGPEFLTYFNYEAQQDKSGLPNDRFSAERPEGSISTLTIQRTEQRDSAMYRCASSLGQGRQETQYFGPGTRLLVL.

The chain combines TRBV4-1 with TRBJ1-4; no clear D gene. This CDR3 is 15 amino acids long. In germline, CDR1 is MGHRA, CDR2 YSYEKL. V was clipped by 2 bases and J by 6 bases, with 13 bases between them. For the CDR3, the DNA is TGCGCCAGCAGCCAATCACATAACGATTATGAAAAACTGTTTTTT. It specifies CASSQSHNDYEKLFF.

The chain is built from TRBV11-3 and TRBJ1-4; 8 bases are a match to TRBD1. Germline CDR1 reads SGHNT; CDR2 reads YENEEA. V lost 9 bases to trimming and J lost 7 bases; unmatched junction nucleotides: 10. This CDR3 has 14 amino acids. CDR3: CARPGGERAEKLFF. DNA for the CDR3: TGTGCCAGACCAGGGGGCGAGAGAGCTGAAAAACTGTTTTTT.

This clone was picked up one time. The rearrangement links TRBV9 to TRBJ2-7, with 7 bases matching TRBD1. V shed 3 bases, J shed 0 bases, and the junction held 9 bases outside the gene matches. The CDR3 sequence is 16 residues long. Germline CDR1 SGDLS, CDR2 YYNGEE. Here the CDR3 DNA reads TGTGCCAGCAGCGAGGGACAGTATCCTATCTCCTACGAGCAGTACTTC. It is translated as CASSEGQYPISYEQYF.

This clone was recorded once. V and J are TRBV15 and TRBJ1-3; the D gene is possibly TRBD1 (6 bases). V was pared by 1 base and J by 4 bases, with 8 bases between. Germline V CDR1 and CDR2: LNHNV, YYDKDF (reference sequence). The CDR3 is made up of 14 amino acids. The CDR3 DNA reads TGTGCCACCAGCAGAGCAGGGGCAGGAAACACCATATATTTT. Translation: CATSRAGAGNTIYF.

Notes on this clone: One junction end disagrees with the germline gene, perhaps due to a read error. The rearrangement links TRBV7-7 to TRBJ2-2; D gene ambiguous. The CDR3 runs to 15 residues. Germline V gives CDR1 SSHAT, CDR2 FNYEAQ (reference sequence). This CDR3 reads CASSPRKLNTGELFF. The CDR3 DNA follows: TGTGCTAGCAGCCCGAGAAAGTTGAACACCGGGGAGCTGTTTTTT.

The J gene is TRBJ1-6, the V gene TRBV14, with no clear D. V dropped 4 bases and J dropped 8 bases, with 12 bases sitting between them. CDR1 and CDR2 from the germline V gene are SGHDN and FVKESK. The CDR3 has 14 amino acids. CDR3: CASSPQIPDSPLHF. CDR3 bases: TGTGCCAGCAGCCCCCAAATCCCGGATTCACCCCTCCACTTT.

The DNA of the CDR3 is TGTGCCAGTAGTAGCGGAATCACCGGGGAGCTGTTTTTT. Amino acid sequence: CASSSGITGELFF. V usage is TRBV19 and J usage is TRBJ2-2; D remains unclear. Trimming took 4 bases from V and 4 from J, leaving 7 bases between them. Germline V lookup: CDR1 LNHDA, CDR2 SQIVND (reference sequence). The CDR3 extends over 13 amino acids.

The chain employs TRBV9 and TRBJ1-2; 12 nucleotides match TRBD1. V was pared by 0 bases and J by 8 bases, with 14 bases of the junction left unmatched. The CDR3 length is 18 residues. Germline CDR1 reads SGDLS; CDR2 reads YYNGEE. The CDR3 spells CASSVGGGTGGTIEGYTF. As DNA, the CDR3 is TGTGCCAGCAGCGTAGGTGGGGGGACAGGGGGCACAATTGAGGGCTACACCTTC.

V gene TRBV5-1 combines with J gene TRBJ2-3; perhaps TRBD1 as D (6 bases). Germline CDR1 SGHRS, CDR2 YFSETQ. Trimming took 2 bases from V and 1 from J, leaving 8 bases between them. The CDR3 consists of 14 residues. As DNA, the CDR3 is TGCGCCAGCAGCTTAGGGGGTGGCACAGATACGCAGTATTTT. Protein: CASSLGGGTDTQYF.

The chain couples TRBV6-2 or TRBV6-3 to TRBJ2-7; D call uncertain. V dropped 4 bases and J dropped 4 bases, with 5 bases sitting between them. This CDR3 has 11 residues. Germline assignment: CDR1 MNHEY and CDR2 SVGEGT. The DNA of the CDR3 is TGTGCCAGCAGTTCGAGGTACGAGCAGTACTTC. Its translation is CASSSRYEQYF.

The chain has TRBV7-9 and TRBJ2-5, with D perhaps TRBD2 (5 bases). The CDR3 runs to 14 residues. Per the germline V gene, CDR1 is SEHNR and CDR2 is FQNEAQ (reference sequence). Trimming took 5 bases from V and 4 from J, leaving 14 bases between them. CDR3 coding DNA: TGTGCCAGCAGCCCGTCGGGGTACTTAGAGACCCAGTACTTC. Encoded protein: CASSPSGYLETQYF.

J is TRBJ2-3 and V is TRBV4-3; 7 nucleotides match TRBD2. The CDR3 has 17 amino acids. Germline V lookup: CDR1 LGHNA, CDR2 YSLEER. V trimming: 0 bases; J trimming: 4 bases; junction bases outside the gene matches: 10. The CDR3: CASSQDRSSGFADTQYF. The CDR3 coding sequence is TGCGCCAGCAGCCAAGATCGTAGTAGCGGGTTCGCAGATACGCAGTATTTT.

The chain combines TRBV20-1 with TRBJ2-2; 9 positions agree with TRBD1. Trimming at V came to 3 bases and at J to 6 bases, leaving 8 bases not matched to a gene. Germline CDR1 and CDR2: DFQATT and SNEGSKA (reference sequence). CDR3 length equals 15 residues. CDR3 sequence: CSASSPRTGAGELFF. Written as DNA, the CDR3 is TGCAGTGCTAGTTCTCCCCGGACAGGGGCCGGGGAGCTGTTTTTT.

CDR3 DNA: TGTGCCAGCAGCTTAGACGAGATCGGTGGCTACACCTTC. It is translated as CASSLDEIGGYTF. V and J are TRBV11-1 and TRBJ1-2; no clear D. This CDR3 is 13 amino acids long. Germline V gene data show CDR1 as SGHAT and CDR2 as FQDESV (reference sequence). Trimming took 1 base from V and 7 from J, leaving 10 bases between them.

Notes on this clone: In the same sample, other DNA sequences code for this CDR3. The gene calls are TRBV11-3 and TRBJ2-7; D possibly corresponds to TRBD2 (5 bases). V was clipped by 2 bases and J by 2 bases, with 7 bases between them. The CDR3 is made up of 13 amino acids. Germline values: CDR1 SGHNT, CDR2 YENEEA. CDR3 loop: CASSLTGTYEQYF. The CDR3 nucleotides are TGTGCCAGCAGCTTAACGGGAACCTACGAGCAGTACTTC.

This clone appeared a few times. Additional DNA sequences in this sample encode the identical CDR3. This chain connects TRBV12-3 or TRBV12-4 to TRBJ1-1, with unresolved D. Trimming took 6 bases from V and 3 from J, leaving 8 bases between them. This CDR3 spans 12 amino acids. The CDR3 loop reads CASSPGYTEAFF. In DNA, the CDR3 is TGTGCCAGCAGCCCCGGTTACACTGAAGCTTTCTTT.